This TCR beta chain came from a study of cytomegalovirus exposure and HLA in healthy donors. V dropped 9 bases and J dropped 6 bases, with 9 bases sitting between them. The CDR3 has 10 amino acids. Points from the study as a whole: In a later analysis, parvovirus B19, influenza, CMV and Epstein-Barr virus appeared linked to several top co-occurrence clusters. Many donors carried some public TCRs, although rarity characterized most TCR sequences.

The PCR had 60 Vbeta and 13 Jbeta primers. Profiling relied on immunoSEQ multiplex PCR, and the TCRdb table lists in-frame clones only, not all of them. The sample consists of about 140,000 clones, roughly 76% of them appearing once. As for this clone: As yet, its antigen is unknown.

The sequencing sample was made of PBMCs. The sequence was collected from a woman in her twenties or thirties in good health and CMV-seronegative. The genes are TRBV6-7 and TRBJ2-7; no definite D call. TRBV6-7 is noted as an ORF with a role that remains uncertain. The DNA of the CDR3 is TGTGCCAGTATTTTAATCGAGCAGTACTTC. Residues: CASILIEQYF.